This is a list of T cell receptor beta chains from one sample in a study of beta chain features in type 1 diabetes. Assay used: immunoSEQ multiplex PCR; TCRdb lists only in-frame clones, some missing. Counted here are just under 150,000 clones, roughly an eighth occurring once; the ten biggest clones make up about 1.3%. The sequencing sample was made of central memory CD4+ T cells from blood. These receptors originate from a man aged 18 to 29 with type 1 diabetes. The CDR3 runs from the conserved cysteine through the conserved F or W. The order of the fields is V gene, clone size, D gene, J gene, CDR3 protein, CDR3 DNA. A D gene is named only where the DNA matches it firmly. For some rows the clone size is stated as once, few or many, or as a class when expanded; others skip it.

V: TRBV7-6; size: .; D: TRBD2; J: TRBJ2-5; CDR3: CASSLSGGETQYF; DNA: TGTGCCAGCAGCCTTAGCGGGGGAGAGACCCAGTACTTC
V: TRBV7-2; size: few; D: .; J: TRBJ2-7; CDR3: CASSPRGDNSYEQYF; DNA: TGTGCCAGCAGCCCGAGAGGGGACAACTCCTACGAGCAGTACTTC
V: TRBV15; size: .; D: .; J: TRBJ1-1; CDR3: CATSRYRDNTEAFF; DNA: TGTGCCACCAGCAGATACAGGGATAACACTGAAGCTTTCTTT
V: TRBV27; size: .; D: .; J: TRBJ1-1; CDR3: CASSLQQGITEAFF; DNA: TGTGCCAGCAGCTTACAACAGGGTATCACTGAAGCTTTCTTT
V: TRBV7-9; size: many; D: .; J: TRBJ2-5; CDR3: CASSFTSRAPNF; DNA: TGTGCCAGCAGCTTCACTAGCCGGGCCCCCAACTTC
V: TRBV5-6; size: .; D: .; J: TRBJ2-1; CDR3: CASSLGISYNEQFF; DNA: TGTGCCAGCAGCTTAGGAATTTCCTACAATGAGCAGTTCTTC
V: TRBV19; size: .; D: TRBD1; J: TRBJ1-2; CDR3: CASSIGQGNGYTF; DNA: TGTGCCAGTAGTATTGGACAGGGCAATGGCTACACCTTC
V: TRBV28; size: .; D: TRBD1; J: TRBJ2-7; CDR3: CASSSGTATSYEQYF; DNA: TGTGCCAGCAGCTCCGGGACAGCTACGTCCTACGAGCAGTACTTC
V: TRBV30; size: few; D: TRBD1; J: TRBJ1-6; CDR3: CAWSKPTTGRHNSPLHF; DNA: TGTGCCTGGAGTAAACCAACGACAGGGCGTCATAATTCACCCCTCCACTTT
V: TRBV7-8; size: many; D: .; J: TRBJ2-7; CDR3: CASSLWPDAYEQYF; DNA: TGTGCCAGCAGCTTATGGCCAGACGCCTACGAGCAGTACTTC
V: TRBV2; size: .; D: .; J: TRBJ2-7; CDR3: CASTALNEQYF; DNA: TGTGCCTCTACGGCCTTAAACGAGCAGTACTTC